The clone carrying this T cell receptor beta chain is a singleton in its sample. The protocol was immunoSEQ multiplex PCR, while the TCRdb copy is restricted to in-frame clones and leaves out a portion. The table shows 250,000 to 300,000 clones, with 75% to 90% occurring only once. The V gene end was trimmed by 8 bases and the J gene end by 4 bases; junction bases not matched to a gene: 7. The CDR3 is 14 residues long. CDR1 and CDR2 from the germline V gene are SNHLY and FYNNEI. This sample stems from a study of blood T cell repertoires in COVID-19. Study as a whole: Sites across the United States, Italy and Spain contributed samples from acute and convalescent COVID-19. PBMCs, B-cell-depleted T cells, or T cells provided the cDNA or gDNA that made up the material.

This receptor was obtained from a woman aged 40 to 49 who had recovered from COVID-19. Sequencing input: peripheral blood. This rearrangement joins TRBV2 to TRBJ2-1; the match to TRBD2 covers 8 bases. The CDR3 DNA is TGTGCCAGCCTATGGCGGGGGGCGTACAATGAGCAGTTCTTC. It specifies CASLWRGAYNEQFF.